This is a list of T cell receptor beta chains from one sample in a study of cytomegalovirus exposure and HLA in healthy donors. The table came from immunoSEQ multiplex PCR; TCRdb's copy has only in-frame clones and leaves some out. Among 200,000 or so clones, 75% to 90% were seen once, and the ten largest hold about 2.6%. The sequenced sample consisted of PBMCs. Source of these receptors: a woman in her forties or fifties in good health and CMV-seropositive. The CDR3 runs from the conserved cysteine through the conserved F or W. A D gene is named only where the DNA matches it firmly. Clone sizes are given selectively: once, few, many, or a class where the clone is expanded.

>TRBV18|TRBJ1-2|-|14|-
TGTGCCAGCTCACCCGCGACAGAGCCCTTTGGCTACACCTTC
CASSPATEPFGYTF
>TRBV7-2|TRBJ1-1|-|15|few
TGTGCCAGCAGCTTGATGGGACAAATGAACACTGAAGCTTTCTTT
CASSLMGQMNTEAFF
>TRBV5-1|TRBJ2-5|TRBD1|16|-
TGCGCCAGCAGCTTGGGGGGACAGGGTCACCAAGAGACCCAGTACTTC
CASSLGGQGHQETQYF
>TRBV28|TRBJ1-1|-|18|once
TGTGCCAGCAGTTTAACGCCCCGGGCAGGGGATCCGAACACTGAAGCTTTCTTT
CASSLTPRAGDPNTEAFF
>TRBV7-6|TRBJ1-1|-|17|few
TGTGCCAGCAGCTTAATTTTGGGGGGAGACCCGAACACTGAAGCTTTCTTT
CASSLILGGDPNTEAFF
>TRBV7-9|TRBJ1-1|-|15|once
TGTGCCAGCAGTACGGAACAGGGATGGCACACTGAAGCTTTCTTT
CASSTEQGWHTEAFF
>TRBV7-2|TRBJ2-3|-|14|-
TGTGCCAGCAGCGCCCAGGTGGTAACAGATACGCAGTATTTT
CASSAQVVTDTQYF
>TRBV5-4|TRBJ2-5|TRBD1|15|-
TGTGCCAGCAGCGCCAGACAGGGTGACCAAGAGACCCAGTACTTC
CASSARQGDQETQYF
>TRBV6-1|TRBJ2-1|TRBD2|18|-
TGTGCCAGCAGTGAATGGCTAGCGGGGGGCCCCTCCTACAATGAGCAGTTCTTC
CASSEWLAGGPSYNEQFF
>TRBV5-6|TRBJ1-6|TRBD1|16|-
TGTGCCAGCAGCACAGCCGGGACAGCGTCCTCCTCACCCCTCCACTTT
CASSTAGTASSSPLHF
>TRBV6-5|TRBJ1-2|-|13|-
TGTGCCAGCACCCGGGACATATTCTATGGCTACACCTTC
CASTRDIFYGYTF
>TRBV7-2|TRBJ2-5|TRBD2|16|-
TGTGCCAGCAGCACAAGGTCCCCTAGCGGGGGCAACACCCAGTACTTC
CASSTRSPSGGNTQYF
>TRBV2|TRBJ1-2|-|13|-
TGTGCCAGCAGTGAAGTCCAGGCATATGGCTACACCTTC
CASSEVQAYGYTF
>TRBV7-2|TRBJ1-6|-|15|-
TGTGCCAGCAGCTCTCAGGGGCTAGATAATTCACCCCTCCACTTT
CASSSQGLDNSPLHF
>TRBV7-9|TRBJ2-3|-|13|-
TGTGCCAGCAGCACACAGGGCCCAGATACGCAGTATTTT
CASSTQGPDTQYF
>TRBV5-1|TRBJ2-3|-|14|-
TGCGCCAGCATCGCTGACAGGAGCACAGATACGCAGTATTTT
CASIADRSTDTQYF
>TRBV6-6|TRBJ2-2|-|15|-
TGTGCCAGCGGATTCAGACAGCTTTACACCGGGGAGCTGTTTTTT
CASGFRQLYTGELFF
>TRBV5-1|TRBJ2-1|TRBD2|16|-
TGCGCCAGCAGCGTTCAAGCGGGGGGGTCTTCGGTTGAGCAGTTCTTC
CASSVQAGGSSVEQFF